Below are 12 T cell receptor beta chains sequenced from a single sample in a study of blood T cell repertoires in COVID-19 (TCRdb year 2020). Library method: the immunoSEQ multiplex PCR assay. TCRdb obtained this table from immuneACCESS and retained in-frame rearrangements with V and J assigned. These tables miss some clones; where compared with another copy, unresolved V genes account for less than half of the shortfall, and the remainder is unexplained. The sample table holds some 200,000 clones, of which roughly 80% were seen once. Of the sample, approximately 2.5% is held by the ten largest clones. The sequencing input was peripheral blood. All receptors come from a woman aged 60 to 75 with acute or convalescent COVID-19.

This clone has a handful of counts. V gene TRBV4-1 combines with J gene TRBJ1-1, with 8 bases aligning to TRBD1. Germline loops: CDR1 MGHRA, CDR2 YSYEKL. After removal of 3 bases from V and 0 bases from J, the junction contained 3 bases not matched to a gene. This CDR3 spans 15 amino acids. The CDR3 DNA follows: TGCGCCAGCAGCCACCCACAGGGGGTGAACACTGAAGCTTTCTTT. This sequence encodes CASSHPQGVNTEAFF.

CDR3 DNA: TGTGCCACCAGCAGAGGAGAAGTGGTACAGAATCAGCCCCAGCATTTT. Its translation: CATSRGEVVQNQPQHF. V and J are TRBV15 and TRBJ1-5; no firm D call. Trimming shortened V by 1 base and J by 4 bases, and 14 bases separated the two germline ends. CDR1 and CDR2 (germline): LNHNV, YYDKDF (reference sequence). The CDR3 runs to 16 residues.

The DNA for the CDR3 is TGTGCCAGCAGCTCGACAGATAACTATGGCTACACCTTC. Translating gives CASSSTDNYGYTF. This chain links TRBV3-1 (or the pseudogene TRBV3-2) with TRBJ1-2, with D tentatively TRBD1 (5 bases). V lost 5 bases and J 1 base, leaving 8 bases between the germline ends. Germline V gene sequence: CDR1 LGHDT, CDR2 YNNKEL (reference sequence). The CDR3 runs 13 residues.

This chain uses TRBV5-4 with TRBJ1-1; D uncertain. Germline V gene sequence: CDR1 SGHNT, CDR2 YYREEE (reference sequence). The CDR3 is 16 residues long. Trimming left V 5 bases short and J 0 bases short, with 17 bases between. CDR3 region: CASSQRAGGMNTEAFF. DNA of the CDR3: TGTGCCAGCAGTCAACGGGCAGGAGGCATGAACACTGAAGCTTTCTTT.

A single count supports this clone. V and J are TRBV7-2 and TRBJ1-5; D is perhaps TRBD1 (5 bases). The CDR3 totals 16 residues. Germline V CDR1 and CDR2: SGHTA, FQGNSA. The V gene lost 0 bases and the J gene lost 5 bases, with 14 bases spanning the gap. The CDR3 DNA reads as TGTGCCAGCAGCTTAGCTGGAGGGGCGGTATATCAGCCCCAGCATTTT. Its protein is CASSLAGGAVYQPQHF.

V gene TRBV12-3 or TRBV12-4 combines with J gene TRBJ1-5; a possible D gene is TRBD1 (5 bases). CDR3 length: 13 residues. The V end was cut by 4 bases, the J end by 7 bases, with 11 bases between. CDR3: CASSWAQGQPQHF. The CDR3 coding sequence is TGTGCCAGCAGTTGGGCGCAGGGACAGCCCCAGCATTTT.

The V and J genes are TRBV5-1 and TRBJ1-6, with D possibly TRBD1 on 5 matching bases. The CDR3 consists of 15 residues. Trimming shortened V by 2 bases and J by 0 bases, and 6 bases separated the two germline ends. The V gene's germline CDR1 is SGHRS and CDR2 YFSETQ. The CDR3 nucleotides read TGCGCCAGCAGCTTCGACAGCTCCTATAATTCACCCCTCCACTTT. This encodes CASSFDSSYNSPLHF.

The V and J genes are TRBV6-4 and TRBJ1-2, with 7 positions matching TRBD1. The J segment lost 3 bases and the V segment lost 1 base, leaving 5 bases of the junction unmatched. Per germline, CDR1 MRHNA and CDR2 SNTAGT. The length of the CDR3 is 15 residues. The CDR3 sequence is CASSDFDRADYGYTF. DNA of the CDR3: TGTGCCAGCAGTGACTTCGACAGGGCTGACTATGGCTACACCTTC.

J is TRBJ2-1 and V is TRBV15; TRBD2 aligns across 9 bases. Trimming cost V 4 bases and J 6 bases; bases outside gene matches: 7. The germline gives CDR1 LNHNV, CDR2 YYDKDF (reference sequence). The CDR3 is 15 residues long. The CDR3 spells CATSTGTSHTNEQFF. DNA of the CDR3: TGTGCCACCAGCACCGGGACTAGCCATACCAATGAGCAGTTCTTC.

V gene TRBV4-2 combines with J gene TRBJ2-5; 8 bases line up with TRBD2. This CDR3 region has 18 residues. Germline V gene sequence: CDR1 LGHNA, CDR2 YNFKEQ. V shed 0 bases and J 2 bases; nucleotides not matched to a gene: 11. CDR3 bases: TGTGCCAGCAGCCAAGATATCGGGGGGGCTGGTCGGCAAGAGACCCAGTACTTC. Its translation: CASSQDIGGAGRQETQYF.

J is TRBJ1-1 and V is TRBV7-2, with TRBD1 matching 7 bases. CDR3 length: 14 amino acids. The germline V gene has CDR1 SGHTA and CDR2 FQGNSA. V was clipped by 5 bases and J by 5 bases; unmatched bases: 8. CDR3 DNA sequence: TGTGCCAGCAGCCCGGGCGACAGGGTTACTGAAGCTTTCTTT. It specifies CASSPGDRVTEAFF.

The CDR3 spells CASSSTRLAGANTGELFF. The CDR3 nucleotides read TGTGCCAGCAGCTCGACGAGATTAGCGGGGGCGAACACCGGGGAGCTGTTTTTT. This chain connects TRBV7-9 to TRBJ2-2, with 9 positions matching TRBD2. Germline assignment: CDR1 SEHNR and CDR2 FQNEAQ (reference sequence). CDR3 length: 18 amino acids. V gave up 4 bases and J gave up 0 bases; unmatched junction bases: 9.